Below are 31 T cell receptor beta chains sequenced from a single sample in a study of beta chain features in type 1 diabetes. Investigators reverse transcribed all isolated RNA, so they sequenced expressed TCRB transcripts. Sequencing used immunoSEQ multiplex PCR; TCRdb keeps in-frame clones, though not all of them. The sample lists under 300,000 clones, 7.5% to 9.5% occurring once. Source material: central memory CD4+ T cells from blood. The source of these receptors is a woman between 18 and 29 years old in good health.

The chain recombines TRBV6-1 with TRBJ2-1, with D perhaps being TRBD1 or TRBD2 (5 bases each). Germline V gene lookup returns CDR1 MNHNS and CDR2 SASEGT. V was pared by 8 bases and J by 7 bases, with 15 bases between. This CDR3 region has 13 residues. The CDR3 is CASRPGAGNEQFF. CDR3 DNA: TGTGCCAGCCGACCCGGGGCCGGGAATGAGCAGTTCTTC.

This chain connects TRBV19 to TRBJ1-1, with 10 bases aligning to TRBD1. From germline, CDR1 is LNHDA and CDR2 SQIVND (reference sequence). CDR3 length: 15 residues. The J segment lost 2 bases and the V segment lost 7 bases, leaving 7 bases of the junction unmatched. The CDR3 bases are TGTGCCAGTACCCGGACAGGGGGAAGCAACACTGAAGCTTTCTTT. Protein product: CASTRTGGSNTEAFF.

This clone has just a few counts. The V and J genes are TRBV5-1 and TRBJ1-1; D remains unclear. CDR1 and CDR2 (germline): SGHRS, YFSETQ. This CDR3 region has 16 residues. V shed 0 bases and J shed 0 bases, with 12 bases lying between them. CDR3 residues: CASSLGAGGMNTEAFF. As DNA, the CDR3 is TGCGCCAGCAGCTTGGGGGCTGGTGGAATGAACACTGAAGCTTTCTTT.

There are a few counts of this clone. The same CDR3 also results from other DNA sequences found in this sample. The rearrangement links TRBV18 to TRBJ1-1; TRBD1 agrees at 9 bases. Trimming removed 5 bases from V and 5 bases from J; junction bases left unmatched: 3. The CDR3 is 13 amino acids. The V gene's germline CDR1 is KGHSH and CDR2 LQKENI. Here the CDR3 DNA reads TGTGCCAGCTCATCGGACAGGGGAACTGAAGCTTTCTTT. Translation: CASSSDRGTEAFF.

This sequence joins TRBV6-5 and TRBJ2-2; D is ambiguous. V was trimmed by 4 bases and J by 3 bases, leaving 6 bases between them. CDR3 length: 13 residues. Germline V lookup: CDR1 MNHEY, CDR2 SVGAGI. The CDR3 nucleotides read TGTGCCAGCAGTTCAGCGTACACCGGGGAGCTGTTTTTT. Amino acids: CASSSAYTGELFF.

This clone was picked up many times. The chain links TRBV7-9 to TRBJ2-5; 7 positions agree with TRBD2. The CDR3 extends over 15 amino acids. CDR1 is SEHNR and CDR2 is FQNEAQ in the germline V gene (reference sequence). V shed 0 bases and J 8 bases; nucleotides not matched to a gene: 9. The CDR3 region has the DNA TGTGCCAGCAGCTTAGCTTCGGCTAGCGGAGCTACCCAGTACTTC. This sequence encodes CASSLASASGATQYF.

V is TRBV11-2 and J is TRBJ2-3; tentative D call: TRBD1 (5 bases). This CDR3 has 15 amino acids. The germline V gene encodes CDR1 SGHAT and CDR2 FQNNGV. The ends were cut back, 4 bases at V and 1 base at J, with 12 bases in the middle. The CDR3, as DNA: TGTGCCAGCAGCTCATACAGGTCTGGCACAGATACGCAGTATTTT. Translation gives CASSSYRSGTDTQYF. The complete variable domain, with remaining parts taken from reference TRBV11-2 and TRBJ2-3, reads EAGVAQSPRYKIIEKRQSVAFWCNPISGHATLYWYQQILGQGPKLLIQFQNNGVVDDSQLPKDRFSAERLKGVDSTLKIQPAKLEDSAVYLCASSSYRSGTDTQYFGPGTRLTVL.

The sample holds a few counts of this clone. CDR3 residues: CASSSAGQSETQYF. The CDR3, as DNA: TGTGCCAGCAGCTCTGCGGGACAGTCAGAGACCCAGTACTTC. The chain has TRBV7-9 and TRBJ2-5; TRBD1 is a possible D gene (7 bases). CDR1 is SEHNR and CDR2 is FQNEAQ in the germline V gene (reference sequence). Trimming shortened V by 4 bases and J by 4 bases, and 13 bases separated the two germline ends. CDR3 length equals 14 residues.

This clone was seen ten or more times. V and J are TRBV15 and TRBJ2-1; D is perhaps TRBD2 (7 bases). V was cut by 4 bases and J by 3 bases, with 16 bases left in between. The CDR3 has 16 amino acids. From germline, CDR1 is LNHNV and CDR2 YYDKDF (reference sequence). The CDR3 here is CATSTGGGGGYNEQFF. CDR3 sequence (DNA): TGTGCCACCAGCACCGGCGGGGGCGGGGGCTACAATGAGCAGTTCTTC.

This clone was seen only a few times. The chain combines TRBV18 with TRBJ1-5; D might be TRBD1 (5 bases). V was trimmed by 3 bases and J by 5 bases, leaving 11 bases between them. Germline lookup yields CDR1 KGHSH and CDR2 LQKENI. The CDR3 runs 14 residues. The CDR3 region has the DNA TGTGCCAGCTCACCCTCCCCGGGGGATCAGCCCCAGCATTTT. It is translated as CASSPSPGDQPQHF.

V gene TRBV29-1 combines with J gene TRBJ2-7; 7 bases match TRBD1. The germline V gene has CDR1 SQVTM and CDR2 ANQGSEA. The V and J ends lost 2 bases and 2 bases, in that order; junction bases with no gene match: 12. CDR3 length: 16 amino acids. The CDR3, as DNA: TGCAGCGTTGAAACCCCTCACAGGGGATCTACCTACGAGCAGTACTTC. This sequence encodes CSVETPHRGSTYEQYF.

This chain joins TRBV10-3 and TRBJ2-7, with 8 bases fitting TRBD1. The CDR3 sequence is 16 residues long. Germline V gene data show CDR1 as ENHRY and CDR2 as SYGVKD. The V gene end was trimmed by 6 bases and the J gene end by 5 bases; junction bases not matched to a gene: 15. For the CDR3, the DNA is TGTGCCATCAGATCCGGACAGGGAAGAATTGATCACGAGCAGTACTTC. This gives the protein CAIRSGQGRIDHEQYF.

This clone was detected only a few times. J is TRBJ2-1 and V is TRBV7-2; D possibly corresponds to TRBD2 (5 bases). Looked up from germline, CDR1 is SGHTA and CDR2 is FQGNSA. V gave up 2 bases and J gave up 11 bases, with 16 bases separating them. CDR3 length: 14 amino acids. CDR3 amino acids: CASSLREADGKQFF. As DNA, the CDR3 is TGTGCCAGCAGCTTACGCGAGGCGGACGGGAAGCAGTTCTTC.

This clone was seen only a few times. V usage is TRBV9 and J usage is TRBJ1-1; tentative D call: TRBD1 (6 bases). Germline V gives CDR1 SGDLS, CDR2 YYNGEE. Trimming removed 0 bases from V and 0 bases from J, with 9 bases in between. The CDR3 loop spans 15 amino acids. The CDR3, as DNA: TGTGCCAGCAGCGTAGACACAGGGATGAACACTGAAGCTTTCTTT. Amino acids: CASSVDTGMNTEAFF.

There are a few counts of this clone. This rearrangement joins TRBV7-2 to TRBJ2-2; the D gene is possibly TRBD2 (5 bases). Germline assignment: CDR1 SGHTA and CDR2 FQGNSA. The V gene lost 1 base and the J gene lost 5 bases, with 14 bases spanning the gap. The CDR3 sequence is 16 residues long. The CDR3 region is CASSLGGKGRTGELFF. The CDR3 nucleotides are TGTGCCAGCAGCTTAGGAGGGAAGGGAAGGACCGGGGAGCTGTTTTTT.

In its sample, this clone was seen many times. The CDR3 nucleotides read TGTGCCAGCAGGCCAGGAACACAGGGCGGGTTAGATACGCAGTATTTT. Protein: CASRPGTQGGLDTQYF. The gene calls are TRBV5-4 and TRBJ2-3; D possibly corresponds to TRBD1 (6 bases). Deletions cut 5 bases from V and 5 bases from J, with 21 bases between. Germline lookup yields CDR1 SGHNT and CDR2 YYREEE (reference sequence). The CDR3 has 16 amino acids.

The chain joins TRBV18 to TRBJ1-5; no definite D call. Germline V gene sequence: CDR1 KGHSH, CDR2 LQKENI. This CDR3 region has 15 residues. Trimming took off 8 bases at V and 3 bases at J, with 17 bases between the two ends. The CDR3 spells CASNIVAGNNQPQHF. CDR3 bases: TGTGCCAGCAACATCGTGGCCGGGAACAATCAGCCCCAGCATTTT.

In its sample, this clone was seen a few times. This sequence joins TRBV7-2 and TRBJ2-1; TRBD2 aligns across 7 bases. This CDR3 has 14 residues. The germline V gene has CDR1 SGHTA and CDR2 FQGNSA. The trim removed 2 bases at V and 10 bases at J, leaving 8 bases unmatched. The DNA of the CDR3 is TGTGCCAGCAGCTTACCCCCCTTACTAGCGGAGCAGTTCTTC. Protein: CASSLPPLLAEQFF.

This chain links TRBV28 with TRBJ1-2, with a possible D match to TRBD1 (5 bases). Germline V CDR1 and CDR2: MDHEN, SYDVKM. The CDR3 is made up of 12 amino acids. Trimming cost V 6 bases and J 8 bases, with 13 bases left between them. The CDR3 here is CASREGRRGYTF. The CDR3 nucleotides are TGTGCCAGCAGGGAGGGACGTCGAGGCTACACCTTC.

This clone was counted ten times or more. The V gene is TRBV7-2, the J gene TRBJ2-3; tentative D call: TRBD2 (6 bases). The CDR3 extends over 14 amino acids. Germline loops: CDR1 SGHTA, CDR2 FQGNSA. V dropped 6 bases and J dropped 4 bases, with 14 bases sitting between them. CDR3 bases: TGTGCCAGCAGTCTTTCCTGGGGGGCAGATACGCAGTATTTT. Its translation is CASSLSWGADTQYF.

This clone was seen more than once but under ten times. The rearrangement links TRBV30 to TRBJ2-2; 7 bases fit TRBD1. V shed 3 bases, J shed 0 bases, and the junction held 10 bases outside the gene matches. This CDR3 spans 17 amino acids. Germline CDR1 and CDR2: GTSNPN and SVGIG (reference sequence). In DNA, the CDR3 is TGTGCCTGGAGGGGATCTGGGCAGGGGGCGAACACCGGGGAGCTGTTTTTT. This sequence encodes CAWRGSGQGANTGELFF.

V is TRBV5-8 and J is TRBJ1-1; 7 bases align to TRBD1. The length of the CDR3 is 12 residues. In germline, CDR1 is SGHTS, CDR2 YDEGEE. V dropped 4 bases and J dropped 7; count of bases not matched to a gene: 4. The CDR3 protein is CASSSGQVEAFF. In DNA form, the CDR3 reads TGTGCCAGCAGCAGCGGACAGGTTGAAGCTTTCTTT.

This clone was observed at least ten times. The CDR3 protein is CASSAPLAKNIQYF. CDR3 in DNA: TGTGCCAGCAGTGCCCCCTTAGCCAAAAACATTCAGTACTTC. This chain uses TRBV28 with TRBJ2-4, with unresolved D. V lost 5 bases, J lost 0 bases, and 8 bases lay in between. Germline assignment: CDR1 MDHEN and CDR2 SYDVKM. The CDR3 is made up of 14 amino acids.

The V and J genes are TRBV25-1 and TRBJ2-2, with a tentative D call TRBD2 (6 bases). The CDR3 length is 14 residues. The ends were cut back, 8 bases at V and 7 bases at J, with 17 bases in the middle. The germline V gene encodes CDR1 MGHDK and CDR2 SYGVNS. The CDR3 nucleotides are TGTGCCAGCTCTCGGGGCTCCGGGGGCGGGGAGCTGTTTTTT. Its translation is CASSRGSGGGELFF.

This clone came up many times. V gene TRBV2 combines with J gene TRBJ1-2; D is unclear. Germline V gives CDR1 SNHLY, CDR2 FYNNEI. Trimming removed 2 bases from V and 2 bases from J, with 6 bases in between. This CDR3 has 13 residues. CDR3 DNA: TGTGCCAGCAGTGAACAGAAGAACTATGGCTACACCTTC. It translates to CASSEQKNYGYTF.

Only a few counts were recorded for this clone. This chain links TRBV27 with TRBJ2-3, with D maybe TRBD2 (6 bases). With 7 bases removed from V and 3 bases from J, the gap between germline ends came to 14 bases. Germline CDR1 and CDR2: MNHEY and SMNVEV (reference sequence). This CDR3 comprises 14 residues. CDR3 amino acids: CASTRRGGTDTQYF. CDR3 in DNA: TGTGCCAGCACCCGGAGGGGCGGAACAGATACGCAGTATTTT.

This rearrangement joins TRBV27 to TRBJ2-3; no clear D gene. Deletions cut 5 bases from V and 4 bases from J, with 10 bases between. The germline V gene has CDR1 MNHEY and CDR2 SMNVEV (reference sequence). The CDR3 contains 13 residues. CDR3 amino acids: CASSTTRADTQYF. The CDR3, as DNA: TGTGCCAGCAGTACTACAAGGGCAGATACGCAGTATTTT.

This clone has just a few counts. V gene TRBV9 combines with J gene TRBJ2-7; TRBD1 agrees at 8 bases. V lost 2 bases and J lost 5; bases outside the gene matches: 12. From germline, CDR1 is SGDLS and CDR2 YYNGEE. This CDR3 comprises 16 residues. The CDR3 region is CASSVGTGTGANEQYF. In DNA form, the CDR3 reads TGTGCCAGCAGCGTCGGGACCGGGACAGGAGCTAACGAGCAGTACTTC.

This clone was seen more than once but under ten times. The chain joins TRBV9 to TRBJ1-2; 10 positions match TRBD1. The CDR3 sequence is 15 residues long. V was pared by 3 bases and J by 4 bases, with 6 bases of the junction left unmatched. From germline, CDR1 is SGDLS and CDR2 YYNGEE. The CDR3 reads CASSDVGTGAYGYTF. The CDR3, as DNA: TGTGCCAGCAGCGACGTCGGGACAGGGGCCTATGGCTACACCTTC.

This clone was picked up many times. The rearrangement links TRBV7-2 to TRBJ1-3; D remains ambiguous. Looked up from germline, CDR1 is SGHTA and CDR2 is FQGNSA. Trimming left V 0 bases short and J 2 bases short, with 8 bases between. This CDR3 is built from 15 residues. DNA for the CDR3: TGTGCCAGCAGCTTAGCTAGCGGGCCTGGAAACACCATATATTTT. This gives the protein CASSLASGPGNTIYF. Full variable domain (remainder filled in from reference TRBV7-2 and TRBJ1-3): GAGVSQSPSNKVTEKGKDVELRCDPISGHTALYWYRQSLGQGLEFLIYFQGNSAPDKSGLPSDRFSAERTGGSVSTLTIQRTQQEDSAVYLCASSLASGPGNTIYFGEGSWLTVV.

J is TRBJ2-1 and V is TRBV11-2; 9 nucleotides line up with TRBD2. The CDR3 length is 17 residues. In germline, CDR1 is SGHAT, CDR2 FQNNGV. Trimming removed 4 bases from V and 5 bases from J; junction bases left unmatched: 12. CDR3 sequence (DNA): TGTGCCAGCAGCTCAAGGGCCATAGCGGGAGTAAACAATGAGCAGTTCTTC. Protein product: CASSSRAIAGVNNEQFF.